The 30 T cell receptor beta chains below all came from one sample that was sequenced in a study of a mutant IDH1 vaccine in newly diagnosed glioma. The time point is: week 5, during vaccination. Every vaccine dose comprised 300 ug of mutant IDH1 20-mer peptide plus topical imiquimod. Which antigens these TCRs recognize remains unknown. Sequencing was performed with immunoSEQ multiplex PCR; in TCRdb, only in-frame clones are kept and a portion is missing. The data show around 78,000 clones, over 75% seen once. The source was PBMCs, collected from a glioma patient whose treatment included an IDH1 peptide vaccine. All receptors derive from a woman aged 45-59 years with glioma.

The chain recombines TRBV7-9 with TRBJ1-2, with D unresolved. V was clipped by 4 bases and J by 4 bases, with 7 bases between them. This CDR3 is built from 12 residues. Germline values: CDR1 SEHNR, CDR2 FQNEAQ (reference sequence). Here the CDR3 DNA reads TGTGCCAGCAGCTCCGACTTCTATGGCTACACCTTC. This translates into CASSSDFYGYTF.

The chain combines TRBV19 with TRBJ1-5, with D uncertain. The V gene lost 10 bases and the J gene lost 11 bases, with 27 bases spanning the gap. This CDR3 region has 15 residues. CDR1 is LNHDA, CDR2 SQIVND, per germline (reference sequence). DNA of the CDR3: TGTGCCACCTCGGAGAGGCAGAGCCGTGAATTGTCCCAGCATTTT. This translates into CATSERQSRELSQHF.

The CDR3 DNA reads as TGTGCCAGCAGCCAAGTCGGTCAGGGAGGATCACCCCTCCACTTT. Translating it yields CASSQVGQGGSPLHF. The chain is built from TRBV14 and TRBJ1-6; D possibly corresponds to TRBD1 (5 bases). CDR1 and CDR2 (germline): SGHDN, FVKESK. The CDR3 consists of 15 residues. V gave up 1 base and J gave up 10 bases, with 14 bases separating them.

Only one count was recorded for this clone. The chain couples TRBV15 to TRBJ1-4; D not resolved. The CDR3 covers 13 residues. V was clipped by 6 bases and J by 11 bases, with 16 bases between them. Germline V gene sequence: CDR1 LNHNV, CDR2 YYDKDF (reference sequence). The CDR3 DNA reads as TGTGCCACCAGTGCGCAGTTCGGTGGGAAACTGTTTTTT. Translating it yields CATSAQFGGKLFF.

The chain has TRBV7-9 and TRBJ1-5; D is ambiguous. This CDR3 is built from 13 residues. Germline V lookup: CDR1 SEHNR, CDR2 FQNEAQ (reference sequence). Trimming removed 1 base at V and 3 bases at J, with 4 bases between. Here the CDR3 reads CASSLDINQPQHF. DNA for the CDR3: TGTGCCAGCAGCTTAGATATCAATCAGCCCCAGCATTTT.

The J gene is TRBJ1-2, the V gene TRBV11-2; D not certain. V was pared by 2 bases and J by 0 bases, with 7 bases between. Per the germline V gene, CDR1 is SGHAT and CDR2 is FQNNGV. This CDR3 spans 14 amino acids. CDR3 coding DNA: TGTGCCAGCAGCTTATACCCACCTAACTATGGCTACACCTTC. Encoded protein: CASSLYPPNYGYTF.

V is TRBV15 and J is TRBJ1-4, with D possibly matching TRBD1 (5 bases). Germline values: CDR1 LNHNV, CDR2 YYDKDF (reference sequence). V lost 1 base, J lost 6 bases, and 9 bases lay in between. There are 14 residues in the CDR3. CDR3 amino acids: CATSRAGADEKLFF. CDR3 DNA sequence: TGTGCCACCAGCAGAGCTGGGGCCGATGAAAAACTGTTTTTT.

The chain combines TRBV13 with TRBJ2-3, with 7 bases matching TRBD2. Germline V gene sequence: CDR1 PRHDT, CDR2 FYEKMQ (reference sequence). This CDR3 is 14 amino acids long. J was trimmed by 4 bases and V by 2 bases; bases with no gene match: 3. In DNA, the CDR3 is TGTGCCAGCAGCTTAAGGGGAGGGGCAGATACGCAGTATTTT. Protein: CASSLRGGADTQYF. Together with reference TRBV13 and TRBJ2-3, the CDR3 gives the full variable domain: AAGVIQSPRHLIKEKRETATLKCYPIPRHDTVYWYQQGPGQDPQFLISFYEKMQSDKGSIPDRFSAQQFSDYHSELNMSSLELGDSALYFCASSLRGGADTQYFGPGTRLTVL.

The chain uses TRBV9 and TRBJ2-2, with D maybe TRBD2 (6 bases). This CDR3 is built from 14 residues. Germline lookup yields CDR1 SGDLS and CDR2 YYNGEE. V shed 0 bases and J shed 6 bases, with 9 bases lying between them. DNA of the CDR3: TGTGCCAGCAGCGTAGCGGGACTGGCCGGGGAGCTGTTTTTT. It is translated as CASSVAGLAGELFF.

This clone was recorded only once. CDR3 residues: CASASVRVSSYEQYF. In DNA form, the CDR3 reads TGCGCCAGCGCCAGCGTGAGAGTGAGCTCCTACGAGCAGTACTTC. The rearrangement links TRBV5-1 to TRBJ2-7; D uncertain. Trimming cost V 7 bases and J 0 bases, with 17 bases left between them. This CDR3 contains 15 residues. The V gene's germline CDR1 is SGHRS and CDR2 YFSETQ. The entire variable domain, with the rest obtained from reference TRBV5-1 and TRBJ2-7, is as follows: KAGVTQTPRYLIKTRGQQVTLSCSPISGHRSVSWYQQTPGQGLQFLFEYFSETQRNKGNFPGRFSGRQFSNSRSEMNVSTLELGDSALYLCASASVRVSSYEQYFGPGTRLTVT.

This chain joins TRBV21-1 and TRBJ2-5; TRBD2, the table's D call, was not compared with the DNA. TRBV21-1 is a pseudogene. The CDR3 extends over 16 amino acids. CDR3 DNA sequence: TGTGCCAGCAGCAAAGCTCGACTAGCGGGACAAGAGACCCAGTACTTC. Protein: CASSKARLAGQETQYF.

The CDR3, as DNA: TGCAGCGCGAAAACCGGGACAGGGGGTGAAAAACTGTTTTTT. Its protein is CSAKTGTGGEKLFF. The chain employs TRBV29-1 and TRBJ1-4; 11 bases map to TRBD1. The CDR3 covers 14 residues. The ends lost 7 bases at V and 7 bases at J; junction bases unmatched: 8. CDR1 and CDR2 (germline): SQVTM, ANQGSEA.

The chain combines TRBV29-1 with TRBJ1-2; 8 bases line up with TRBD1. Germline V gene lookup returns CDR1 SQVTM and CDR2 ANQGSEA. Germline trimming cut 6 bases from V and 5 bases from J; bases unmatched to any gene: 11. The CDR3 is 14 residues long. The DNA of the CDR3 is TGCAGCGTCGCCCCCGGGACAGGCGCTTATGGCTACACCTTC. Its translation: CSVAPGTGAYGYTF.

The chain is built from TRBV21-1 and TRBJ2-1; no check of the table's D call, TRBD2, against the DNA was made. TRBV21-1 is marked as a pseudogene. The CDR3 runs to 20 residues. The chain's CDR3 is CASSKWEGCIRNGRAGEQFF. DNA of the CDR3: TGTGCCAGCAGCAAATGGGAGGGTTGTATCCGAAACGGGAGAGCGGGAGAGCAGTTCTTC.

This chain uses TRBV9 with TRBJ1-6; D may be TRBD1 (6 bases). Germline assignment: CDR1 SGDLS and CDR2 YYNGEE. V gave up 6 bases and J gave up 10 bases, with 17 bases separating them. The CDR3 has 14 amino acids. The CDR3 protein is CASTPGVQGSPLHF. CDR3 nucleotides: TGTGCCAGCACCCCAGGGGTCCAGGGATCACCCCTCCACTTT.

This clone has a single count. This chain links TRBV11-2 with TRBJ2-1; weak D call: TRBD1 (6 bases). The CDR3 is 15 amino acids. The V gene's germline CDR1 is SGHAT and CDR2 FQNNGV. Deletions cut 5 bases from V and 0 bases from J, with 11 bases between. Written as DNA, the CDR3 is TGTGCCAGCAGCATACAGGGAAGCTCCTACAATGAGCAGTTCTTC. Protein: CASSIQGSSYNEQFF.

The chain has TRBV6-1 and TRBJ2-7, with 11 bases matching TRBD1. This CDR3 has 16 residues. CDR1 MNHNS and CDR2 SASEGT come from the germline V gene. V lost 3 bases, J lost 4 bases, and 8 bases stayed unmatched. CDR3 residues: CASSEGRTGGDYEQYF. As DNA, the CDR3 is TGTGCCAGCAGTGAGGGACGGACAGGGGGCGATTACGAGCAGTACTTC.

V gene TRBV15 combines with J gene TRBJ1-3, with a tentative D call TRBD1 (6 bases). This CDR3 has 15 amino acids. Germline assignment: CDR1 LNHNV and CDR2 YYDKDF (reference sequence). Trimming took 5 bases from V and 5 from J, leaving 16 bases between them. In DNA form, the CDR3 reads TGTGCCACCAGCTGGGGGGCAGGAAAAAGAAACACCATATATTTT. Encoded protein: CATSWGAGKRNTIYF. Based on the CDR3 plus reference TRBV15 and TRBJ1-3, the full variable domain is DAMVIQNPRYQVTQFGKPVTLSCSQTLNHNVMYWYQQKSSQAPKLLFHYYDKDFNNEADTPDNFQSRRPNTSFCFLDIRSPGLGDTAMYLCATSWGAGKRNTIYFGEGSWLTVV.

V is TRBV28 and J is TRBJ2-5; no definite D call. V was pared by 2 bases and J by 5 bases, with 12 bases between. The germline V gene encodes CDR1 MDHEN and CDR2 SYDVKM. The CDR3 extends over 14 amino acids. CDR3 residues: CASSLSLATETQYF. CDR3 nucleotide sequence: TGTGCCAGCAGTTTAAGTCTGGCGACGGAGACCCAGTACTTC.

The chain recombines TRBV28 with TRBJ1-4, with D perhaps matching TRBD1 (6 bases). Germline CDR1 reads MDHEN; CDR2 reads SYDVKM. The CDR3 loop spans 15 amino acids. Trimming took off 4 bases at V and 3 bases at J, with 12 bases between the two ends. The CDR3 sequence: CASSSRGAANEKLFF. CDR3 in DNA: TGTGCCAGCAGTTCTCGGGGGGCGGCTAATGAAAAACTGTTTTTT.

The V call is TRBV30, the J call TRBJ2-3, with 7 bases aligning to TRBD2. Germline CDR1 and CDR2: GTSNPN and SVGIG (reference sequence). The CDR3 has 13 amino acids. With 3 bases clipped from V and 6 bases from J, the junction kept 6 bases outside the gene matches. CDR3 residues: CAWSALGGDTQYF. Here the CDR3 DNA reads TGTGCCTGGAGCGCCTTGGGAGGGGATACGCAGTATTTT.

DNA for the CDR3: TGTGCCAGCAGACCCGATGGGGCAGGGCGGTCCTACGAGCAGTACTTC. This codes for CASRPDGAGRSYEQYF. V is TRBV2 and J is TRBJ2-5; D is possibly TRBD1 (5 bases). The better agreement between TRBJ2-7 and the DNA end casts doubt on the J call. The CDR3 loop spans 16 amino acids. The germline V gene has CDR1 SNHLY and CDR2 FYNNEI.

The chain combines TRBV14 with TRBJ1-6; the D is unclear. This CDR3 has 14 amino acids. CDR1 and CDR2 (germline): SGHDN, FVKESK. Between the trimmed V and J ends, which lost 1 base and 10 bases, there was a span of 11 bases. The CDR3 nucleotides read TGTGCCAGCAGCCAAGGGGGTTTTCGGTCACCCCTCCACTTT. Amino acid sequence: CASSQGGFRSPLHF.

The chain employs TRBV5-5 and TRBJ2-7; no definite D call. The CDR3 is made up of 19 amino acids. The germline V and J ends were trimmed by 0 bases and 0 bases, with 22 bases remaining between them. From germline, CDR1 is SGHKS and CDR2 YYEKEE (reference sequence). The CDR3 is CASSLDLTPSTLDSYEQYF. CDR3 DNA: TGTGCCAGCAGCTTGGACCTAACACCTTCAACCCTCGACTCCTACGAGCAGTACTTC.

The rearrangement uses TRBV6-5 and TRBJ1-5; no clear D. The ends were cut back, 6 bases at V and 0 bases at J, with 12 bases in the middle. Germline CDR1 MNHEY, CDR2 SVGAGI. This CDR3 region has 15 residues. Written as DNA, the CDR3 is TGTGCCAGCAGACTTTCAGGTTATAGCAATCAGCCCCAGCATTTT. The encoded protein is CASRLSGYSNQPQHF.

This sequence joins TRBV5-1 and TRBJ2-5; 7 nucleotides match TRBD2. The CDR3 runs 12 residues. Germline V CDR1 and CDR2: SGHRS, YFSETQ. V lost 10 bases and J lost 2; bases outside the gene matches: 5. CDR3 protein: CASRRGQETQYF. CDR3 nucleotides: TGCGCCTCCCGGCGGGGGCAAGAGACCCAGTACTTC.

This clone came up a few times. CDR3 coding DNA: TGTGCCAGCAGCTTAGTAGTGGGGGCACGGACTGAAGCTTTCTTT. This translates into CASSLVVGARTEAFF. J is TRBJ1-1 and V is TRBV11-2, with D possibly being TRBD1 (6 bases). V lost 1 base, J lost 5 bases, and 14 bases lay in between. The CDR3 has 15 amino acids. The V gene's germline CDR1 is SGHAT and CDR2 FQNNGV.

The V call is TRBV28, the J call TRBJ2-7; TRBD2 matches at 9 bases. Per the germline V gene, CDR1 is MDHEN and CDR2 is SYDVKM. The J segment lost 2 bases and the V segment lost 9 bases, leaving 5 bases of the junction unmatched. CDR3 length: 13 amino acids. The CDR3 protein is CASKGLAPYEQYF. For the CDR3, the DNA is TGTGCCAGTAAAGGACTAGCGCCCTACGAGCAGTACTTC.

The chain recombines TRBV7-8 with TRBJ2-7, with 7 bases identical to TRBD1. This CDR3 region has 15 residues. The germline gives CDR1 SGHVS, CDR2 FQNEAQ. Trimming took 1 base from V and 3 from J; bases not matched to a gene: 6. The CDR3 DNA follows: TGTGCCAGCAGCTTAGGAGAAAGGGACAGCTACGAGCAGTACTTC. This translates into CASSLGERDSYEQYF.

The rearrangement links TRBV19 to TRBJ1-1; D ambiguous. Germline CDR1 LNHDA, CDR2 SQIVND (reference sequence). V shed 3 bases and J shed 3 bases, with 20 bases lying between them. The CDR3 sequence is 17 residues long. CDR3: CASSISSRTYRHTEAFF. CDR3 DNA sequence: TGTGCCAGTAGTATCTCCTCTAGGACGTACCGGCACACTGAAGCTTTCTTT.